The 20 T cell receptor beta chains presented below share a single source sample, sequenced in a study of neoadjuvant anti-PD-1 for oral cavity cancer. Time point of the sample: after neoadjuvant nivolumab, at surgical resection. The assay was immunoSEQ multiplex PCR, and TCRdb's table has in-frame clones only and misses some. The data contain about 37,000 clones, around 38% of them singletons. The material sequenced was tumor tissue, taken after nivolumab (anti-PD-1) treatment. These receptors were taken from a person aged 35-79 years with oral cavity squamous cell carcinoma.

This clone has only a few counts. CDR3 amino acids: CASSLGTGGLGYTF. The CDR3 bases are TGTGCCAGCAGCTTAGGAACAGGGGGTCTGGGCTACACCTTC. V and J are TRBV7-6 and TRBJ1-2; the match to TRBD1 covers 8 bases. Per the germline V gene, CDR1 is SGHVS and CDR2 is FNYEAQ. The V segment lost 1 base and the J segment 8 bases; nucleotides outside the gene matches: 6. The CDR3 contains 14 residues.

The rearrangement joins TRBV30 to TRBJ1-3; TRBD1 matches at 7 bases. Germline-derived CDR1 and CDR2 are GTSNPN and SVGIG (reference sequence). This CDR3 region has 15 residues. Trimming at V came to 4 bases and at J to 0 bases, leaving 6 bases not matched to a gene. The CDR3 is CAWIYRGSSGNTIYF. CDR3 DNA sequence: TGTGCCTGGATTTACAGGGGATCCTCTGGAAACACCATATATTTT. Full variable domain (remainder filled in from reference TRBV30 and TRBJ1-3): SQTIHQWPATLVQPVGSPLSLECTVEGTSNPNLYWYRQAAGRGLQLLFYSVGIGQISSEVPQNLSASRPQDRQFILSSKKLLLSDSGFYLCAWIYRGSSGNTIYFGEGSWLTVV.

V and J are TRBV6-6 and TRBJ2-3; TRBD2 aligns across 9 bases. V was pared by 8 bases and J by 4 bases, with 7 bases of the junction left unmatched. The length of the CDR3 is 14 residues. Germline CDR1 MNHNY, CDR2 SVGAGI (reference sequence). The CDR3 nucleotides read TGTGCCAGCCTAATAGCGGGAGCTTCAGATACGCAGTATTTT. This sequence encodes CASLIAGASDTQYF.

This clone was observed a few times. This rearrangement joins TRBV6-6 to TRBJ1-2; 9 bases match TRBD1. CDR3 length: 11 amino acids. Germline V gene sequence: CDR1 MNHNY, CDR2 SVGAGI (reference sequence). The ends lost 7 bases at V and 8 bases at J; junction bases unmatched: 2. This CDR3 reads CASTQGAGYTF. CDR3 sequence (DNA): TGTGCCAGCACACAGGGGGCCGGCTACACCTTC.

J is TRBJ1-2 and V is TRBV30; maybe TRBD1 (6 bases). Germline CDR1 reads GTSNPN; CDR2 reads SVGIG (reference sequence). CDR3 length: 15 amino acids. The V gene lost 0 bases and the J gene lost 4 bases, with 15 bases spanning the gap. The DNA for the CDR3 is TGTGCCTGGAGTGTATTTGGGACACGACGCTATGGCTACACCTTC. It codes for CAWSVFGTRRYGYTF. Full variable domain (remainder filled in from reference TRBV30 and TRBJ1-2): SQTIHQWPATLVQPVGSPLSLECTVEGTSNPNLYWYRQAAGRGLQLLFYSVGIGQISSEVPQNLSASRPQDRQFILSSKKLLLSDSGFYLCAWSVFGTRRYGYTFGSGTRLTVV.

This clone was seen more than once but under ten times. The V gene is TRBV10-3, the J gene TRBJ2-5; 12 nucleotides align to TRBD2. CDR1 ENHRY and CDR2 SYGVKD come from the germline V gene. V shed 0 bases and J 1 base; nucleotides not matched to a gene: 3. The CDR3 contains 17 residues. CDR3 amino acids: CAISESKLAGGQETQYF. DNA for the CDR3: TGTGCCATCAGTGAGTCAAAACTAGCGGGGGGCCAAGAGACCCAGTACTTC.

The rearrangement uses TRBV4-1 and TRBJ2-3; D possibly corresponds to TRBD2 (5 bases). Germline V gene sequence: CDR1 MGHRA, CDR2 YSYEKL. The CDR3 length is 13 residues. Trimming cost V 5 bases and J 5 bases, with 11 bases left between them. The CDR3 coding sequence is TGCGCCAGCAGCTCCCGGCGGGTAGATACGCAGTATTTT. Protein: CASSSRRVDTQYF.

The J gene is TRBJ2-2, the V gene TRBV5-4, with TRBD1 matching 7 bases. The CDR3 extends over 16 amino acids. V was clipped by 6 bases and J by 1 base; unmatched bases: 9. CDR1 SGHNT and CDR2 YYREEE come from the germline V gene (reference sequence). The CDR3 region is CASTTPGQRNTGELFF. DNA for the CDR3: TGTGCCAGCACCACCCCGGGACAGAGGAACACCGGGGAGCTGTTTTTT.

This clone has more than one count but fewer than ten. This chain joins TRBV30 and TRBJ2-5; D is possibly TRBD1 (5 bases). The CDR3 has 11 residues. Germline V gives CDR1 GTSNPN, CDR2 SVGIG (reference sequence). Between the trimmed V and J ends, which lost 7 bases and 1 base, there was a span of 7 bases. The CDR3 nucleotides read TGTGCCTCCCAGGGCCAAGAGACCCAGTACTTC. Protein sequence: CASQGQETQYF. Full variable domain (rest looked up from reference TRBV30 and TRBJ2-5): SQTIHQWPATLVQPVGSPLSLECTVEGTSNPNLYWYRQAAGRGLQLLFYSVGIGQISSEVPQNLSASRPQDRQFILSSKKLLLSDSGFYLCASQGQETQYFGPGTRLLVL.

CDR3 residues: CASSLMDTGELFF. As DNA, the CDR3 is TGTGCCAGCAGCTTGATGGACACCGGGGAGCTGTTTTTT. The chain joins TRBV5-4 to TRBJ2-2; D is unresolved. The CDR3 covers 13 residues. V lost 1 base and J 3 bases, leaving 4 bases between the germline ends. CDR1 and CDR2 from the germline V gene are SGHNT and YYREEE (reference sequence). Drawing the rest from reference TRBV5-4 and TRBJ2-2, the complete variable domain is ETGVTQSPTHLIKTRGQQVTLRCSSQSGHNTVSWYQQALGQGPQFIFQYYREEENGRGNFPPRFSGLQFPNYSSELNVNALELDDSALYLCASSLMDTGELFFGEGSRLTVL.

V usage is TRBV10-2 and J usage is TRBJ2-1; 11 nucleotides agree with TRBD2. The CDR3 runs 18 residues. Germline lookup yields CDR1 WSHSY and CDR2 SAAADI. J gave up 3 bases and V 4 bases, and 11 bases lay outside the gene matches. The CDR3 region is CASSVSSGRPDVYNEQFF. CDR3 nucleotide sequence: TGCGCCAGCAGTGTATCTAGCGGGAGGCCCGACGTCTACAATGAGCAGTTCTTC.

This clone was observed a handful of times. The J gene is TRBJ2-1, the V gene TRBV7-3; D unresolved. Germline lookup yields CDR1 SGHTA and CDR2 FQGTGA. Deletions cut 5 bases from V and 7 bases from J, with 12 bases between. The CDR3 length is 13 residues. The CDR3 region is CASSQQRSNEQFF. For the CDR3, the DNA is TGTGCCAGCAGCCAGCAAAGGTCTAATGAGCAGTTCTTC. Filled out from reference TRBV7-3 and TRBJ2-1, the complete variable domain reads GAGVSQTPSNKVTEKGKYVELRCDPISGHTALYWYRQSLGQGPEFLIYFQGTGAADDSGLPNDRFFAVRPEGSVSTLKIQRTERGDSAVYLCASSQQRSNEQFFGPGTRLTVL.

This clone has at least ten counts. The V gene is TRBV11-2, the J gene TRBJ2-3, with D maybe TRBD1 (5 bases). This CDR3 contains 18 residues. Germline V gene lookup returns CDR1 SGHAT and CDR2 FQNNGV. The V gene lost 1 base and the J gene lost 0 bases, with 17 bases spanning the gap. The CDR3 DNA sequence: TGTGCCAGCAGCTTAGGGGCTGAGTGGGGCTCTAGCACAGATACGCAGTATTTT. Its translation: CASSLGAEWGSSTDTQYF. The full variable domain, its missing parts supplied by reference TRBV11-2 and TRBJ2-3, is EAGVAQSPRYKIIEKRQSVAFWCNPISGHATLYWYQQILGQGPKLLIQFQNNGVVDDSQLPKDRFSAERLKGVDSTLKIQPAKLEDSAVYLCASSLGAEWGSSTDTQYFGPGTRLTVL.

CDR3 residues: CASSLGSGRGEKLFF. The CDR3 nucleotides are TGCGCCAGCAGCTTGGGAAGCGGACGGGGTGAAAAACTGTTTTTT. The chain has TRBV5-1 and TRBJ1-4; D not resolved. The CDR3 is 15 residues long. Germline-derived CDR1 and CDR2 are SGHRS and YFSETQ. Trimming shortened V by 0 bases and J by 7 bases, and 13 bases separated the two germline ends.

The chain links TRBV5-1 to TRBJ2-7, with no clear D. Germline V gene sequence: CDR1 SGHRS, CDR2 YFSETQ. There are 13 residues in the CDR3. The V and J ends lost 4 bases and 2 bases respectively, with 10 bases between them. The DNA for the CDR3 is TGCGCCAGCAGCGTCGGTCAGCCCTACGAGCAGTACTTC. Translation: CASSVGQPYEQYF. The entire variable domain, with the rest obtained from reference TRBV5-1 and TRBJ2-7, is as follows: KAGVTQTPRYLIKTRGQQVTLSCSPISGHRSVSWYQQTPGQGLQFLFEYFSETQRNKGNFPGRFSGRQFSNSRSEMNVSTLELGDSALYLCASSVGQPYEQYFGPGTRLTVT.

The gene calls are TRBV28 and TRBJ1-2, with D unclear. This CDR3 spans 10 amino acids. V lost 10 bases and J 2 bases, leaving 5 bases between the germline ends. The germline V gene encodes CDR1 MDHEN and CDR2 SYDVKM. CDR3 region: CATVNYGYTF. The CDR3 DNA reads TGTGCCACGGTAAACTATGGCTACACCTTC.

Written as DNA, the CDR3 is TGTGCCAGCAGAGACGGAGCGGGAAACAATGAGCAGTTCTTC. It is translated as CASRDGAGNNEQFF. The rearrangement links TRBV6-6 to TRBJ2-1; 7 nucleotides line up with TRBD2. This CDR3 comprises 14 residues. V lost 6 bases and J lost 5; bases outside the gene matches: 7. Per the germline V gene, CDR1 is MNHNY and CDR2 is SVGAGI (reference sequence).

The chain joins TRBV27 to TRBJ1-2, with D possibly matching TRBD1 (6 bases). V gave up 6 bases and J gave up 3 bases, with 11 bases separating them. This CDR3 spans 13 amino acids. Germline CDR1 and CDR2: MNHEY and SMNVEV (reference sequence). The CDR3 loop reads CASRTGPDYGYTF. The DNA of the CDR3 is TGTGCCAGCAGGACAGGTCCCGACTATGGCTACACCTTC.

J is TRBJ2-2 and V is TRBV4-1; 7 bases are a match to TRBD1. V was clipped by 5 bases and J by 7 bases; unmatched bases: 7. CDR1 MGHRA and CDR2 YSYEKL come from the germline V gene. The CDR3 extends over 14 amino acids. Here the CDR3 reads CASSEAGGFGELFF. The DNA of the CDR3 is TGCGCCAGCAGCGAAGCAGGGGGTTTCGGGGAGCTGTTTTTT.

With regard to this clone: One junction end disagrees with the germline gene, perhaps due to a read error. The J gene is TRBJ1-5, the V gene TRBV2; D possibly corresponds to TRBD1 (5 bases). CDR1 SNHLY and CDR2 FYNNEI come from the germline V gene. The CDR3 is 14 amino acids. CDR3 sequence (DNA): TGTGCCAGCAGTACTAGCAGGGTTAATCAACCCCAGCATTTT. It specifies CASSTSRVNQPQHF.